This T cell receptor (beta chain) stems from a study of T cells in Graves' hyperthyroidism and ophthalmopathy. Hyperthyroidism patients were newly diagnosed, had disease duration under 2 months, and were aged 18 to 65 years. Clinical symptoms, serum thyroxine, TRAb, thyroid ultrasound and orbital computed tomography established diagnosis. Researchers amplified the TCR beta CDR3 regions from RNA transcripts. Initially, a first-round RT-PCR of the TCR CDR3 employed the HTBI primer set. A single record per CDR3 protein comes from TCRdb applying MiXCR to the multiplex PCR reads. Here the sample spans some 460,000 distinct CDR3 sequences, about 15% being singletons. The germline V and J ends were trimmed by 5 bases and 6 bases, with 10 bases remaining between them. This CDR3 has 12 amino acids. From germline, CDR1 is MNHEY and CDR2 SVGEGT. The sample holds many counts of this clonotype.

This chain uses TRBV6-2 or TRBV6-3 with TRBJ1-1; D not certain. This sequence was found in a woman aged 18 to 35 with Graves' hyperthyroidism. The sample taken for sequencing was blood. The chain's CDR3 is CASSRTVSEAFF. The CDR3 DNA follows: TGTGCCAGCAGTCGGACGGTATCTGAAGCTTTCTTT.